A single sample is the source of the 3 T cell receptor beta chains below, sequenced in a study of shared clonotypes between healthy human individuals. Assay: immunoSEQ multiplex PCR; the TCRdb copy retains only in-frame clones and omits some. Of about 2.4 million clones listed, more than 85% are singletons. The specimen sequenced was naive CD4+ T cells from PBMCs. Specified subset: CD45RA+ positively selected. Every receptor here comes from a man younger than 35 in good health. Some clones in this sample may be carry-over from other donors' samples.

This clone was seen a single time. Other DNA sequences within the sample encode an identical CDR3. The V call is TRBV5-1, the J call TRBJ2-7; 8 nucleotides agree with TRBD1. J gave up 2 bases and V 2 bases, and 3 bases lay outside the gene matches. Germline V gives CDR1 SGHRS, CDR2 YFSETQ. The CDR3 runs 14 residues. This CDR3 is CASSFGTGAYEQYF. The CDR3 DNA is TGCGCCAGCAGCTTTGGGACAGGAGCCTACGAGCAGTACTTC. The complete variable domain, with remaining parts taken from reference TRBV5-1 and TRBJ2-7, reads KAGVTQTPRYLIKTRGQQVTLSCSPISGHRSVSWYQQTPGQGLQFLFEYFSETQRNKGNFPGRFSGRQFSNSRSEMNVSTLELGDSALYLCASSFGTGAYEQYFGPGTRLTVT.

The V and J genes are TRBV10-1 and TRBJ1-3, with D tentatively TRBD1 (5 bases). Germline values: CDR1 WNHNN, CDR2 SYGVQD (reference sequence). V lost 2 bases to trimming and J lost 0 bases, with 14 bases between them. This CDR3 is built from 17 residues. The CDR3 sequence is CASSERRARNSGNTIYF. DNA of the CDR3: TGCGCCAGCAGTGAGCGCAGGGCGAGGAACTCTGGAAACACCATATATTTT.

V is TRBV11-1 and J is TRBJ2-5; weak D call: TRBD2 (6 bases). The CDR3 consists of 16 residues. The ends were cut back, 5 bases at V and 5 bases at J, with 21 bases in the middle. CDR1 is SGHAT, CDR2 FQDESV, per germline (reference sequence). The CDR3 here is CASSPRSGESQETQYF. The CDR3 DNA reads TGTGCCAGCAGCCCAAGGTCGGGAGAATCTCAGGAGACCCAGTACTTC. The full variable domain, with the rest looked up from reference TRBV11-1 and TRBJ2-5, is EAEVAQSPRYKITEKSQAVAFWCDPISGHATLYWYRQILGQGPELLVQFQDESVVDDSQLPKDRFSAERLKGVDSTLKIQPAELGDSAMYLCASSPRSGESQETQYFGPGTRLLVL.